Listed below are T cell receptor beta chains from one sample, sequenced in a study of cytomegalovirus exposure and HLA in healthy donors. Generated by immunoSEQ multiplex PCR, the TCRdb table keeps only in-frame clones and is missing some. The sample has 120,000 to 150,000 clones, over 75% seen once; the top ten hold around 0.5%. Sample: PBMCs. The receptors come from a woman aged 40 to 49 in good health and CMV-seronegative. Both conserved end residues are part of each CDR3. A D gene is named only where the DNA matches it firmly. Rows may omit the clone size; those that give it use once, few, many or a size class.

j_gene	abundance	v_gene	d_gene	CDR3nt	CDR3aa
TRBJ2-7	once	TRBV6-6	TRBD1	TGTGCCAGCAGGGGACAGGGGGCGTACGAGCAGTACTTC	CASRGQGAYEQYF
TRBJ2-1	.	TRBV11-2	TRBD2	TGTGCCAGCCGCCCCGGACTAGCGGGAGGGCCATTAACGAGGAATGAGCAGTTCTTC	CASRPGLAGGPLTRNEQFF
TRBJ1-1	once	TRBV7-9	.	TGTGCCAGCAGCTTAGTTGCGGGCACTGAAGCTTTCTTT	CASSLVAGTEAFF
TRBJ2-5	.	TRBV7-8	TRBD2	TGTGCCAGCAGCTTAGCGGCCCGTATCTTCCGGGAGGGCCCCCGGGAGACCCAGCACTTC	CASSLAARIFREGPRETQHF
TRBJ2-7	.	TRBV27	.	TGTGCCACCACAGTGGGGCGCGAGCAGTACTTC	CATTVGREQYF
TRBJ1-5	.	TRBV11-3	.	TGTGCCAGCAGCTTAGATGGGAGGGACGGGCAGCCCCAGCATTTT	CASSLDGRDGQPQHF
TRBJ2-2	.	TRBV9	TRBD2	TGTGCCAGCAGCCTACGGACTAGCGGTGCGGCCGGGGAGCTGTTTTTT	CASSLRTSGAAGELFF
TRBJ1-2	.	TRBV5-1	.	TGCGCCAGCAGCTTGGGGCCGGAGATTTCGTACTATGGCTACACCTTC	CASSLGPEISYYGYTF
TRBJ2-5	.	TRBV6-1	.	TGTGCCAGCAGCGGACAGTTCTTACAAGAGACCCAGTACTTC	CASSGQFLQETQYF
TRBJ2-1	.	TRBV5-5	TRBD2	TGTGCCAGCAGCTCAGTCGGGACTAGCGTTTTCGATGAGCAGTTCTTC	CASSSVGTSVFDEQFF
TRBJ1-2	.	TRBV7-9	.	TGTGCCAGCAGCTTACGGGGGGCCTATGGCTACACCTTC	CASSLRGAYGYTF
TRBJ1-5	.	TRBV6-5	TRBD1	TGTGCCAGCACGACAGGGGTCAATCAGCCCCAGCATTTT	CASTTGVNQPQHF
TRBJ2-2	.	TRBV28	.	TGTGCCAGCAGTTTATCTCACACCGGGGAGCTGTTTTTT	CASSLSHTGELFF
TRBJ2-1	.	TRBV7-9	TRBD2	TGTGCCAGCAGCTCCTTAGCGGGGCGGGGGTCCTACAATGAGCAGTTCTTC	CASSSLAGRGSYNEQFF
TRBJ2-2	.	TRBV10-1	TRBD1	TGCGCCAGCCAGACCCGGGACAGGAACACCGGGGAGCTGTTTTTT	CASQTRDRNTGELFF
TRBJ2-3	.	TRBV29-1	.	TGCAGCGTACGGACGGGGTTGGAGCAGTATTTT	CSVRTGLEQYF
TRBJ2-2	.	TRBV29-1	TRBD1	TGCAGCGTTGTTTTAGGGGGCCCTCCCGGGGAGCTGTTTTTT	CSVVLGGPPGELFF
TRBJ1-2	.	TRBV4-1	TRBD1	TGCGCCAGCAGCCCCAAAGGGGGCCAGGACTATGGCTACACCTTC	CASSPKGGQDYGYTF
TRBJ2-1	.	TRBV5-1	TRBD2	TGCGCCAGCAGCGATAGCGGGAATTACAATGAGCAGTTCTTC	CASSDSGNYNEQFF
TRBJ1-5	.	TRBV23-1	.	TGCGCCAGCAGTCAATCTGAGGCAGGGTCGTCAAATCAGCCCCAGCATTTT	CASSQSEAGSSNQPQHF
TRBJ2-1	.	TRBV7-2	.	TGTGCCAGCACCCTAAGCGGGTCTTACAATGAGCAGTTCTTC	CASTLSGSYNEQFF
TRBJ2-3	.	TRBV11-3	.	TGTGCCAGCAGCTCTAGCCCGGGAGCGACAGATACGCAGTATTTT	CASSSSPGATDTQYF